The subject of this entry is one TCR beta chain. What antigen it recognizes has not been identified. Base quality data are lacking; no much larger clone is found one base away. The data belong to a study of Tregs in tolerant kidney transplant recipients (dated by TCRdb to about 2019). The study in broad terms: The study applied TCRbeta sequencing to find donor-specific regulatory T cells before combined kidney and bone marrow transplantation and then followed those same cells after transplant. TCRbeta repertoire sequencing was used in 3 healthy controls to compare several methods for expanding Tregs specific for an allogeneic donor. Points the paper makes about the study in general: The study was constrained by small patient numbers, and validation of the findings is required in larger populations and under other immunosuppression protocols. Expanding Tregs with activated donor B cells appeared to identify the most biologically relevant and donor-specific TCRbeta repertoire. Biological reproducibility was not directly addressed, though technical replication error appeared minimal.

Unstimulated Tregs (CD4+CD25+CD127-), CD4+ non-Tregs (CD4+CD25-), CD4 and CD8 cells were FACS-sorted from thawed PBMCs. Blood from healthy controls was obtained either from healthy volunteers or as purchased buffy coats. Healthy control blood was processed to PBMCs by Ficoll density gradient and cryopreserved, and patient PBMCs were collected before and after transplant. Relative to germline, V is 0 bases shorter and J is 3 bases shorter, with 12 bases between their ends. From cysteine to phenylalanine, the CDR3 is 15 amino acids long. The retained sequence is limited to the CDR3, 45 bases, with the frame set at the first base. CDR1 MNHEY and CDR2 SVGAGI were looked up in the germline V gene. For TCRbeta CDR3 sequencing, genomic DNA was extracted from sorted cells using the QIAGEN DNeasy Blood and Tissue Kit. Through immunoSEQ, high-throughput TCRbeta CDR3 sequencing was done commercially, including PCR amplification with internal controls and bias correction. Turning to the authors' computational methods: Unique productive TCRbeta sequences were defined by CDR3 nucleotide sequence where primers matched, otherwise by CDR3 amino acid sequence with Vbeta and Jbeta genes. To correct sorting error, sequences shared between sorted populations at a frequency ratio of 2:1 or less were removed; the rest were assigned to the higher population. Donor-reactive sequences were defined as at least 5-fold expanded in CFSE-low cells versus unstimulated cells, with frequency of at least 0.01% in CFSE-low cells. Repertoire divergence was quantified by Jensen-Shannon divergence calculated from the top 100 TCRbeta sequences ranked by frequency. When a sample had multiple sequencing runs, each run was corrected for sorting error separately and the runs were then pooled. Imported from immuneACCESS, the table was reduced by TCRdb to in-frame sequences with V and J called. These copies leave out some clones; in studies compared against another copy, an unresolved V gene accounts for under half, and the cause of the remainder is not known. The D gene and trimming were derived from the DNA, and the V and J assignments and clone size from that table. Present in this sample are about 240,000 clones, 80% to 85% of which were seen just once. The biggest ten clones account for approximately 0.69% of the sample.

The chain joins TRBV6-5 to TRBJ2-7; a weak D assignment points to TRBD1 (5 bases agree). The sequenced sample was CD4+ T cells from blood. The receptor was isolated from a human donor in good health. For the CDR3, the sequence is CASSYSTAWYYEQYF. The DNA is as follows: TGTGCCAGCAGTTACTCGACAGCCTGGTACTACGAGCAGTACTTC.